Shown below are 5 T cell receptor beta chains from a single sample sequenced in a study of vaccination and CD4 T cells after COVID-19. Which antigens these TCRs recognize remains unknown. Once obtained from cultured CD4+ T cells, the DNA was sequenced using the Oncomine TCR Beta short-read assay. TCRdb ran MiXCR on the PCR reads and lists one entry per CDR3 protein. The data contain under 25,000 distinct CDR3 sequences, over 55% of them singletons. Treatment in this sample: approximately 10-day PBMC culture with coronavirus spike peptide pools or control peptides (ViraFEST assay). What was sequenced was CD4+ T cells from blood, cultured in vitro. The receptors stem from a human donor who had recovered from COVID-19.

This clonotype was picked up one time. J is TRBJ2-7 and V is TRBV11-2; unclear D gene. Germline CDR1 and CDR2: SGHAT and FQNNGV. V shed 0 bases and J shed 0 bases, with 12 bases lying between them. The CDR3 has 16 residues. CDR3 nucleotides: TGTGCCAGCAGCTTAGATCCCCGGATAAGCTCCTACGAGCAGTACTTC. It is translated as CASSLDPRISSYEQYF.

CDR3: CASRPATGTGAYEQYF. The CDR3 DNA sequence: TGTGCCAGCCGACCAGCCACCGGGACGGGGGCCTACGAGCAGTACTTC. The chain has TRBV6-2 or TRBV6-3 and TRBJ2-7; D possibly corresponds to TRBD2 (6 bases). CDR3 length equals 16 residues. Germline CDR1 reads MNHEY; CDR2 reads SVGEGT. Trimming removed 8 bases at V and 2 bases at J, with 22 bases between.

The chain joins TRBV4-3 to TRBJ1-5; no reliable D call. Germline-derived CDR1 and CDR2 are LGHNA and YSLEER. V was cut by 0 bases and J by 3 bases, with 9 bases left in between. This CDR3 spans 15 amino acids. The CDR3: CASSQDRAYNQPQHF. The CDR3 DNA reads as TGCGCCAGCAGCCAAGATCGGGCCTACAATCAGCCCCAGCATTTT.

V and J are TRBV3-1 and TRBJ1-1, with TRBD1 as a possible D gene (6 bases). Germline values: CDR1 LGHDT, CDR2 YNNKEL (reference sequence). The ends were cut back, 6 bases at V and 4 bases at J, with 6 bases in the middle. The CDR3 covers 11 residues. The CDR3 DNA sequence: TGTGCCAGCAGAGGGGGCACTGAAGCTTTCTTT. Encoded protein: CASRGGTEAFF.

In this sample, this clonotype turned up a few times. This rearrangement joins TRBV19 to TRBJ1-6; 7 nucleotides agree with TRBD1. Germline V gives CDR1 LNHDA, CDR2 SQIVND (reference sequence). The CDR3 is made up of 18 amino acids. The V segment lost 4 bases and the J segment 6 bases; nucleotides outside the gene matches: 15. CDR3 amino acids: CASSTRAGVGQANSPLHF. The CDR3 nucleotides read TGTGCCAGTAGTACCCGGGCGGGTGTCGGACAGGCTAATTCACCCCTCCACTTT.